This T cell receptor beta chain was sequenced in a study of blood T cell repertoires in COVID-19. Generated by immunoSEQ multiplex PCR, the TCRdb table keeps only in-frame clones and is missing some. The repertoire holds a few hundred thousand clones, more than 75% seen once, with more than 9% in the top ten. Germline loops: CDR1 SGHNT, CDR2 YYREEE (reference sequence). The CDR3 extends over 15 amino acids. Losses at the gene ends were 5 bases for V and 6 bases for J; bases not matched to a gene: 5. In its sample, this clone was seen a few times. The TCR comes from a woman in her 30s with COVID-19, enrolled during active disease. Sequencing was carried out using peripheral blood. The rearrangement links TRBV5-4 to TRBJ2-2; 12 bases align to TRBD1. CDR3 amino acids: CASSPGQGASGELFF. The CDR3 DNA sequence: TGTGCCAGCAGTCCGGGACAGGGGGCATCCGGGGAGCTGTTTTTT.